Shown below are 10 T cell receptor beta chains from a single sample sequenced in a study of T cells after yellow fever vaccination. TCRdb analysed the 5' RACE reads with MiXCR anew, one entry per CDR3 protein. The repertoire includes approximately 70,000 distinct CDR3 sequences, more than 6.5% of them detected once, and approximately 35% sits in the top ten. Sequences were derived from CD8+ T cells sorted from PBMCs, sampled about 41 days after the first yellow fever vaccination. The source is a man younger than 30 who received the YFV17D yellow fever vaccine.

This clonotype was detected only once. Possible read error: a much larger clone is one base away. The V and J genes are TRBV2 and TRBJ2-3; TRBD1 agrees at 7 bases. Germline V CDR1 and CDR2: SNHLY, FYNNEI. The CDR3 runs 17 residues. CDR3 DNA sequence: TGTGCCAGCAGTGCCACGCTCGGGACAGCTTACACAGATATGCAGTATTTT. Its translation is CASSATLGTAYTDMQYF.

This chain joins TRBV12-3 or TRBV12-4 and TRBJ1-5; TRBD1 aligns across 8 bases. Losses at the gene ends were 6 bases for V and 0 bases for J; bases not matched to a gene: 4. The CDR3 has 15 residues. CDR3 amino acids: CASRGQEISNQPQHF. In DNA, the CDR3 is TGTGCCAGCAGGGGACAGGAAATTAGCAATCAGCCCCAGCATTTT.

This clonotype was observed many times. This chain links TRBV7-3 with TRBJ1-1, with D unresolved. The V end lost 1 base, the J end lost 4 bases, and 13 bases lay between the germline ends. This CDR3 comprises 15 residues. The germline gives CDR1 SGHTA, CDR2 FQGTGA. The CDR3 reads CASSLSPGGSTEAFF. DNA for the CDR3: TGTGCCAGCAGCTTAAGTCCAGGTGGGTCCACTGAAGCTTTCTTT.

As for this clonotype: One junction end does not reproduce the germline sequence, and a read error may be involved. The chain carries TRBV13 and TRBJ1-6, with D hard to call. CDR1 and CDR2 (germline): PRHDT, FYEKMQ (reference sequence). The CDR3 is 16 residues long. The CDR3 region has the DNA TGTGCCAGCAGCATAGGTCCGGGGTTGGATAATTCACCCCTCCACTTT. Its protein is CASSIGPGLDNSPLHF.

The chain has TRBV20-1 and TRBJ1-1; D is uncertain. Trimming shortened V by 3 bases and J by 0 bases, and 14 bases separated the two germline ends. Germline V gene data show CDR1 as DFQATT and CDR2 as SNEGSKA (reference sequence). The CDR3 has 15 amino acids. CDR3: CSARETPSVNTEAFF. CDR3 sequence (DNA): TGCAGTGCTAGGGAGACACCGTCCGTGAACACTGAAGCTTTCTTT.

The gene calls are TRBV19 and TRBJ2-1; 13 nucleotides agree with TRBD2. Trimming took 4 bases from V and 5 from J; bases not matched to a gene: 2. From germline, CDR1 is LNHDA and CDR2 SQIVND (reference sequence). This CDR3 is built from 15 residues. CDR3 protein: CASSKTSGGDNEQFF. The CDR3 nucleotides read TGTGCCAGTAGTAAAACTAGCGGGGGGGACAATGAGCAGTTCTTC. The full variable domain, its missing parts supplied by reference TRBV19 and TRBJ2-1, is DGGITQSPKYLFRKEGQNVTLSCEQNLNHDAMYWYRQDPGQGLRLIYYSQIVNDFQKGDIAEGYSVSREKKESFPLTVTSAQKNPTAFYLCASSKTSGGDNEQFFGPGTRLTVL.

This clonotype was detected many times. The chain links TRBV20-1 to TRBJ2-4, with D maybe TRBD2 (6 bases). V was shortened by 7 bases and J by 10 bases, with 20 bases between the two germline ends. The CDR3 is 13 amino acids. In germline, CDR1 is DFQATT, CDR2 SNEGSKA (reference sequence). CDR3: CSGPAQTGGIQYF. CDR3 nucleotides: TGCAGTGGACCCGCCCAGACTGGGGGGATTCAGTACTTC.

At least ten counts were recorded for this clonotype. J is TRBJ2-3 and V is TRBV20-1; TRBD2 agrees at 15 bases. V was clipped by 3 bases and J by 1 base; unmatched bases: 5. CDR1 and CDR2 from the germline V gene are DFQATT and SNEGSKA (reference sequence). This CDR3 comprises 17 residues. In DNA form, the CDR3 reads TGCAGTGCTAGTCCGGGACTAGCGGGGGGCCGCACAGATACGCAGTATTTT. Its translation is CSASPGLAGGRTDTQYF.

This clonotype was detected only a few times. The chain has TRBV20-1 and TRBJ1-6, with D hard to call. The CDR3 sequence is 13 residues long. Trimming took 7 bases from V and 6 from J, leaving 13 bases between them. Germline V gives CDR1 DFQATT, CDR2 SNEGSKA (reference sequence). The CDR3 region has the DNA TGCAGTGAACGGCAGGTTACTAATTCACCCCTCCACTTT. Its protein is CSERQVTNSPLHF.

This clonotype was recorded many times. J is TRBJ2-5 and V is TRBV13, with D tentatively TRBD2 (6 bases). This CDR3 is built from 15 residues. Germline V gives CDR1 PRHDT, CDR2 FYEKMQ (reference sequence). Trimming removed 6 bases at V and 2 bases at J, with 16 bases between. The CDR3 here is CASSDRPGLQETQYF. Here the CDR3 DNA reads TGTGCCAGCAGTGATCGACCGGGACTTCAAGAGACCCAGTACTTC.